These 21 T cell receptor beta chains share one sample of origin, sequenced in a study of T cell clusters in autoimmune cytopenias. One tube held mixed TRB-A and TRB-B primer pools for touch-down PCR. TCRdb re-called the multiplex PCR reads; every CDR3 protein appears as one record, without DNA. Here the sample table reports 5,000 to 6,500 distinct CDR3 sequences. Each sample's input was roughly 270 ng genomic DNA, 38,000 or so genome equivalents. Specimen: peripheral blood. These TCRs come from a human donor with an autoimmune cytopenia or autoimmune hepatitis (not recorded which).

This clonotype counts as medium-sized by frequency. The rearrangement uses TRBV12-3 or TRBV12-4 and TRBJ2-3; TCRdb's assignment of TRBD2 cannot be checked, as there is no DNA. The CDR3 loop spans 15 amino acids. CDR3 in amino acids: CASSFRGGGTDTQYF.

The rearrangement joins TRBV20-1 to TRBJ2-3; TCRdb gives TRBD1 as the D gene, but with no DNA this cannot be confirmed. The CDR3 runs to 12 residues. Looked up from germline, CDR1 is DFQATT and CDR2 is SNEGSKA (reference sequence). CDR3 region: CSAYTQGGGQYF.

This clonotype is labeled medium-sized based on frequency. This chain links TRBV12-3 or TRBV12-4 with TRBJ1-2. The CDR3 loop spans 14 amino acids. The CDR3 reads CASSPTLVNYGYTF.

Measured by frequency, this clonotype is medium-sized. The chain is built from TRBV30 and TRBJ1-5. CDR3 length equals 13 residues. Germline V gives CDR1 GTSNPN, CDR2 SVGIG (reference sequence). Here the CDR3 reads CAWSGQGNQPQHF. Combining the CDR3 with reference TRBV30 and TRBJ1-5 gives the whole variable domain SQTIHQWPATLVQPVGSPLSLECTVEGTSNPNLYWYRQAAGRGLQLLFYSVGIGQISSEVPQNLSASRPQDRQFILSSKKLLLSDSGFYLCAWSGQGNQPQHFGDGTRLSIL.

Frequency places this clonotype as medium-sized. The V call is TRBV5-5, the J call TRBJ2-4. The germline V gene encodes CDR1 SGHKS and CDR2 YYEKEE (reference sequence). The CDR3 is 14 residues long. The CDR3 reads CASSLEANRNIQYF.

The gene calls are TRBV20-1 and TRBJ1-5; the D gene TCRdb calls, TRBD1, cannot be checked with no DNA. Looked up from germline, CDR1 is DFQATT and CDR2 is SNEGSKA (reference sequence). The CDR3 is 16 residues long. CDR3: CSARPYGGARSQPQHF.

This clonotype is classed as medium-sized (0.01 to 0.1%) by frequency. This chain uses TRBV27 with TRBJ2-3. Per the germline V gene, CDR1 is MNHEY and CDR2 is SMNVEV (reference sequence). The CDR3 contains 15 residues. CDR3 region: CASSLLGFRTDTQYF.

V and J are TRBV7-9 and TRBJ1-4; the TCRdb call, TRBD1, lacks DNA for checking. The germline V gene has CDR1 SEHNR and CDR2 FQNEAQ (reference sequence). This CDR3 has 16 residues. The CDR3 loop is CASRGTGLGSNEKLFF.

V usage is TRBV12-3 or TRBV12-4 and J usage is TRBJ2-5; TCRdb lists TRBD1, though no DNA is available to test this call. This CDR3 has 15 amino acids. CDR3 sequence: CASSPGAGRPGTQYF.

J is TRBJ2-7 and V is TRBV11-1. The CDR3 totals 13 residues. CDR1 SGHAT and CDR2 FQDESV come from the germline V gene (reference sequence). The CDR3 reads CASSLTASYEQYF.

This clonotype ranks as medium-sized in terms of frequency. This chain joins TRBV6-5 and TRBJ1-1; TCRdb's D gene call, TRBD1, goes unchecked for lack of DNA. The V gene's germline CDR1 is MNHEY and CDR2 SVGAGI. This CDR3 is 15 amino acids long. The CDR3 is CASSYSGRGRTEAFF.

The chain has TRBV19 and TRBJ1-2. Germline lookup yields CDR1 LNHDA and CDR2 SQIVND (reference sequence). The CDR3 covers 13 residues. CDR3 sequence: CASSRLSSYGYTF.

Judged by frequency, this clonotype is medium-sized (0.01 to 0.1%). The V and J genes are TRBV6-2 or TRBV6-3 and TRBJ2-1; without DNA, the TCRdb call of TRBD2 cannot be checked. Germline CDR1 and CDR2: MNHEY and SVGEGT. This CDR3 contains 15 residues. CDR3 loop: CASSTSAEGVNEQFF.

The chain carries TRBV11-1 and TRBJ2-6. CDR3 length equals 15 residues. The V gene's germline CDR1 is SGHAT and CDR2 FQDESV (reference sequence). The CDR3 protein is CASSLLISGANVLTF. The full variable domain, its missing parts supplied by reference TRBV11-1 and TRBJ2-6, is EAEVAQSPRYKITEKSQAVAFWCDPISGHATLYWYRQILGQGPELLVQFQDESVVDDSQLPKDRFSAERLKGVDSTLKIQPAELGDSAMYLCASSLLISGANVLTFGAGSRLTVL.

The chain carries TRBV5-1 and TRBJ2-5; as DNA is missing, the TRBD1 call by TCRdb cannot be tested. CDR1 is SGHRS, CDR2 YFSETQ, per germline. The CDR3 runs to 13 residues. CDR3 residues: CASSLNWGETQYF.

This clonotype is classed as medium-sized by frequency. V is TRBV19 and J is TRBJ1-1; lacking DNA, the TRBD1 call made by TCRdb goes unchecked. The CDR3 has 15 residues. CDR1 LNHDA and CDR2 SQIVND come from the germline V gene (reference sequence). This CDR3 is CASSAHSGQNTEAFF.

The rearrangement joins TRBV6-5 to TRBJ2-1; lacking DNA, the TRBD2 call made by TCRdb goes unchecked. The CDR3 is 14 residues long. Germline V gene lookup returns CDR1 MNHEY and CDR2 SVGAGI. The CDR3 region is CASSGTSGYNEQFF.

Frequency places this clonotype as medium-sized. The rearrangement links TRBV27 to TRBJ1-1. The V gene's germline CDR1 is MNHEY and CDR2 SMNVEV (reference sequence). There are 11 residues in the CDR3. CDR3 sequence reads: CASSSPAEAFF.

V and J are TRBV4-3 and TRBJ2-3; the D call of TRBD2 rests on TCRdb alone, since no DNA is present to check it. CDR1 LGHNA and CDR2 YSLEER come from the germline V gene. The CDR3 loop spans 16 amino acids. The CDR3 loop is CASSQRSSGATDTQYF.

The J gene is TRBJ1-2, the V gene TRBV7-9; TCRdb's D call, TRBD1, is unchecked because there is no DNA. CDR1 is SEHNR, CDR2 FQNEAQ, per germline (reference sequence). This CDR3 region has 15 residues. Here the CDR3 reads CASSQTGTGYYGYTF.

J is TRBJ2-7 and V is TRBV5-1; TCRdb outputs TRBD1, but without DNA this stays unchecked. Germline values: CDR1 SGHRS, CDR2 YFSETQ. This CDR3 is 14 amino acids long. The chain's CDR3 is CASSLARSGYEQYF.